This is a list of T cell receptor beta chains from one sample in a study of cytomegalovirus exposure and HLA in healthy donors. Method: immunoSEQ multiplex PCR; TCRdb's copy keeps in-frame clones and lacks some. The sample holds 35,000 to 50,000 clones, approximately 94% seen once. Sequencing was performed on PBMCs. Source of these receptors: a woman aged 18-29 years in good health and CMV-seronegative. Both conserved end residues are part of each CDR3. A D gene is named only where the DNA matches it firmly. Size is stated for part of the rows, as once, few or many counts, or as a class when the clone is expanded.

V gene	D gene	J gene	clone size	CDR3 protein	CDR3 DNA
TRBV11-2	TRBD2	TRBJ2-6	NA	CASSFRGGQFSGANVLTF	TGTGCCAGCAGTTTCCGGGGGGGGCAGTTCTCTGGGGCCAACGTCCTGACTTTC
TRBV2	NA	TRBJ2-2	NA	CASRKDLDTGELFF	TGTGCCAGCAGGAAGGACTTAGACACCGGGGAGCTGTTTTTT
TRBV4-1	TRBD1	TRBJ1-5	NA	CASSQVTGSNQPQHF	TGCGCCAGCAGCCAGGTGACAGGGTCGAATCAGCCCCAGCATTTT
TRBV18	NA	TRBJ2-2	NA	CASSPTTDGELFF	TGTGCCAGCTCACCCACGACAGACGGGGAGCTGTTTTTT
TRBV18	NA	TRBJ1-6	NA	CASSQGHNSPLHF	TGTGCCAGCTCCCAGGGGCATAATTCACCCCTCCACTTT
TRBV5-6	NA	TRBJ1-4	NA	CASSLIGVTNEKLFF	TGTGCCAGCAGCTTGATAGGGGTGACTAATGAAAAACTGTTTTTT
TRBV29-1	NA	TRBJ1-1	NA	CSVQSLQENTEAFF	TGCAGCGTTCAATCTCTGCAGGAGAACACTGAAGCTTTCTTT
TRBV4-1	TRBD2	TRBJ2-5	once	CASSQSSPGGVETQYF	TGCGCCAGCAGCCAAAGTTCCCCCGGGGGGGTAGAGACCCAGTACTTC
TRBV5-6	TRBD2	TRBJ2-7	NA	CASSLAAGGYYEQYF	TGTGCCAGCAGCTTGGCAGCGGGGGGGTACTACGAGCAGTACTTC
TRBV7-2	TRBD2	TRBJ2-3	NA	CASSLANPTSGGAADTQYF	TGTGCCAGCAGCTTAGCGAACCCCACTAGCGGGGGGGCGGCAGATACGCAGTATTTT
TRBV5-1	TRBD2	TRBJ2-5	NA	CASNGGEKETQYF	TGCGCCAGCAATGGGGGGGAGAAAGAGACCCAGTACTTC
TRBV4-1	NA	TRBJ1-5	NA	CASSQDLGGQPQHF	TGCGCCAGCAGCCAAGATTTAGGAGGACAGCCCCAGCATTTT
TRBV25-1	NA	TRBJ2-5	NA	CASSDGQETQYF	TGTGCCAGCAGTGACGGCCAAGAGACCCAGTACTTC
TRBV18	TRBD1	TRBJ1-2	NA	CASSPDRVNYGYTF	TGTGCCAGCTCACCGGACAGGGTAAACTATGGCTACACCTTC
TRBV7-9	TRBD1	TRBJ1-2	NA	CASSKTGLDGYTF	TGTGCCAGCAGCAAGACAGGGTTAGATGGCTACACCTTC
TRBV18	NA	TRBJ2-3	NA	CASSPISTDTQYF	TGTGCCAGCTCACCAATAAGCACAGATACGCAGTATTTT
TRBV25-1	TRBD2	TRBJ2-2	few	CASSGTSDTGELFF	TGTGCCAGCAGTGGGACTAGCGACACCGGGGAGCTGTTTTTT
TRBV7-6	NA	TRBJ1-5	NA	CASSPFGRNQPQHF	TGTGCCAGCAGCCCTTTTGGCCGAAATCAGCCCCAGCATTTT
TRBV10-3	TRBD2	TRBJ2-5	NA	CAIRTTLAESPQETQYF	TGTGCCATCAGGACAACTCTAGCGGAGAGCCCCCAAGAGACCCAGTACTTC
TRBV28	NA	TRBJ1-1	NA	CASSSRNRAVNTEAFF	TGTGCCAGCAGTTCCCGAAACAGGGCGGTGAACACTGAAGCTTTCTTT
TRBV6-6	TRBD1	TRBJ2-7	NA	CASSYPGQGGYEQYF	TGTGCCAGCAGTTACCCCGGACAGGGGGGCTACGAGCAGTACTTC